Following are 2 T cell receptor beta chains from one sample sequenced in a study of cytomegalovirus exposure and HLA in healthy donors. Primers for the PCR totalled 60 Vbeta and 13 Jbeta. Using immunoSEQ multiplex PCR, the repertoire was profiled, and TCRdb retains in-frame clones only, with some absent. The repertoire holds about 89,000 clones, with 85% as singletons. Sequenced: PBMCs. These receptors were obtained from a man aged 35-49 years in good health and CMV-seropositive.

The chain is built from TRBV27 and TRBJ2-1; possible D gene TRBD1, 5 bases. This CDR3 region has 13 residues. Per the germline V gene, CDR1 is MNHEY and CDR2 is SMNVEV (reference sequence). The V end was cut by 2 bases, the J end by 10 bases, with 12 bases between. The DNA of the CDR3 is TGTGCCAGCAGTTTACCGGTAGCAGGGGAGCAGTTCTTC. Translated: CASSLPVAGEQFF.

This sequence joins TRBV5-1 and TRBJ1-2; D might be TRBD1 (5 bases). The V gene lost 5 bases and the J gene lost 5 bases, with 16 bases spanning the gap. The CDR3 sequence is 14 residues long. The germline gives CDR1 SGHRS, CDR2 YFSETQ. CDR3 sequence reads: CASSTLGGTYGYTF. CDR3 DNA sequence: TGCGCCAGCAGTACCCTCGGAGGGACGTATGGCTACACCTTC.